Here is one TCR beta chain with its context. The sample comes from a study of blood T cell repertoires in COVID-19. As for the study in general: The United States, Italy and Spain provided the acute and convalescent COVID-19 samples.

Assay used: immunoSEQ multiplex PCR; TCRdb lists only in-frame clones, some missing. Of just over 150,000 clones listed, roughly nine tenths are singletons. The CDR3 sequence is 16 residues long. Germline loops: CDR1 SNHLY, CDR2 FYNNEI. The ends lost 8 bases at V and 0 bases at J; junction bases unmatched: 10. The chain uses TRBV2 and TRBJ1-5; 7 bases match TRBD1. Sequencing was performed on peripheral blood. The clonotype originates from a woman aged 70 to 79 with acute or convalescent COVID-19. The CDR3 here is CASVRTGTVSNQPQHF. DNA of the CDR3: TGTGCCAGCGTGAGGACCGGGACAGTTAGCAATCAGCCCCAGCATTTT.